The entry below describes one T cell receptor (beta chain). Its antigen remains unidentified. A much larger clone lies a single base off, so this may be a read error. Amplified TCR beta CDR3 regions derived from RNA transcripts. HTBI primers were the set used in a first-round RT-PCR of the TCR CDR3. TCRdb recomputed calls from the multiplex PCR reads with MiXCR, one row per CDR3 protein. The data show hundreds of thousands of distinct CDR3 sequences, 35% to 45% seen once. The sample belongs to a study of T cells in Graves' hyperthyroidism and ophthalmopathy. Whole-study results and caveats: Median prediction lead before ophthalmopathy onset was roughly 6 months with the model.

Sample: blood. This TCR was sampled from a young man with Graves' hyperthyroidism.

The CDR3 DNA reads as TGTGCCAGCAGTTTTAGAGGGCCCGGGGAGCTGTTTTTT. This gives the protein CASSFRGPGELFF. The chain is built from TRBV12-3 or TRBV12-4 and TRBJ2-2, with a weak D call TRBD2 (5 bases). V was pared by 3 bases and J by 6 bases, with 8 bases between. This CDR3 is 13 amino acids long.